The rows below give T cell receptor beta chains drawn from one sample of a study of cytomegalovirus exposure and HLA in healthy donors. Produced via immunoSEQ multiplex PCR; TCRdb's table is partial and in-frame only. Of around 140,000 clones detected, around 87% appear once; the ten largest clones hold 5.2%. The sequenced sample was PBMCs. The source of these receptors is a woman between 25 and 40 years old in good health and CMV-seronegative. Both conserved end residues are part of each CDR3. Fields, in order: V gene, D gene, CDR3 length, clone size, J gene, CDR3 protein, CDR3 DNA. A D gene is named only where the DNA matches it firmly. Clone size is not always given. Where it is, it says once, few, many or a class for expanded clones.

V gene: TRBV28
D gene: .
CDR3 length: 14
clone size: .
J gene: TRBJ2-1
CDR3 protein: CASSSLSYYNEQFF
CDR3 DNA: TGTGCCAGCAGTAGCCTTTCCTATTACAATGAGCAGTTCTTC

V gene: TRBV9
D gene: .
CDR3 length: 14
clone size: .
J gene: TRBJ2-3
CDR3 protein: CASSVQTAEDTQYF
CDR3 DNA: TGTGCCAGCAGCGTACAGACTGCGGAAGATACGCAGTATTTT

V gene: TRBV7-2
D gene: .
CDR3 length: 14
clone size: .
J gene: TRBJ2-7
CDR3 protein: CASSLSSTSYEQYF
CDR3 DNA: TGTGCCAGCAGCTTATCTTCCACGAGCTACGAGCAGTACTTC

V gene: TRBV28
D gene: TRBD1
CDR3 length: 14
clone size: .
J gene: TRBJ1-5
CDR3 protein: CASLQGGSNQPQHF
CDR3 DNA: TGTGCCAGCCTACAGGGGGGAAGCAATCAGCCCCAGCATTTT

V gene: TRBV2
D gene: .
CDR3 length: 14
clone size: .
J gene: TRBJ2-5
CDR3 protein: CASKKGLSGETQYF
CDR3 DNA: TGTGCCAGCAAAAAGGGACTCTCGGGAGAGACCCAGTACTTC

V gene: TRBV5-4
D gene: .
CDR3 length: 15
clone size: .
J gene: TRBJ1-1
CDR3 protein: CASSLGGHGGTEAFF
CDR3 DNA: TGTGCCAGCAGCTTGGGGGGCCACGGAGGGACTGAAGCTTTCTTT

V gene: TRBV4-3
D gene: TRBD2
CDR3 length: 15
clone size: few
J gene: TRBJ2-1
CDR3 protein: CASSRGTSGYNEQFF
CDR3 DNA: TGCGCCAGCAGCCGTGGGACTAGCGGATACAATGAGCAGTTCTTC

V gene: TRBV19
D gene: .
CDR3 length: 13
clone size: .
J gene: TRBJ1-2
CDR3 protein: CASSINRVNGYTF
CDR3 DNA: TGTGCCAGTAGTATAAATAGAGTGAATGGCTACACCTTC

V gene: TRBV9
D gene: .
CDR3 length: 15
clone size: .
J gene: TRBJ1-2
CDR3 protein: CASSPTGLGNYGYTF
CDR3 DNA: TGTGCCAGCAGCCCAACGGGACTCGGAAACTATGGCTACACCTTC

V gene: TRBV7-2
D gene: TRBD1
CDR3 length: 18
clone size: .
J gene: TRBJ2-1
CDR3 protein: CASSWDSPRDRGGNEQFF
CDR3 DNA: TGTGCCAGCAGCTGGGACTCCCCTCGGGACAGGGGTGGGAATGAGCAGTTCTTC

V gene: TRBV7-2
D gene: .
CDR3 length: 15
clone size: .
J gene: TRBJ1-5
CDR3 protein: CASSLGQVFNQPQHF
CDR3 DNA: TGTGCCAGCAGCTTGGGGCAGGTGTTTAATCAGCCCCAGCATTTT

V gene: TRBV7-3
D gene: TRBD2
CDR3 length: 14
clone size: .
J gene: TRBJ2-7
CDR3 protein: CASSEGGQANEQYF
CDR3 DNA: TGTGCCAGCTCTGAGGGAGGGCAGGCTAACGAGCAGTACTTC

V gene: TRBV30
D gene: .
CDR3 length: 18
clone size: .
J gene: TRBJ1-6
CDR3 protein: CAWSEAPGHSSYNSPLHF
CDR3 DNA: TGTGCCTGGAGTGAAGCTCCGGGACATAGCTCCTATAATTCACCCCTCCACTTT

V gene: TRBV7-9
D gene: TRBD2
CDR3 length: 15
clone size: .
J gene: TRBJ2-1
CDR3 protein: CASSFGLAGGHEQFF
CDR3 DNA: TGTGCCAGCAGCTTCGGACTAGCGGGAGGTCATGAGCAGTTCTTC

V gene: TRBV2
D gene: TRBD2
CDR3 length: 14
clone size: .
J gene: TRBJ2-5
CDR3 protein: CASREREGLETQYF
CDR3 DNA: TGTGCCAGCAGGGAGCGGGAGGGCCTCGAGACCCAGTACTTC

V gene: TRBV7-9
D gene: .
CDR3 length: 15
clone size: .
J gene: TRBJ1-4
CDR3 protein: CASSTHDGGHEKLFF
CDR3 DNA: TGTGCCAGCAGCACCCACGACGGGGGTCATGAAAAACTGTTTTTT

V gene: TRBV7-8
D gene: TRBD1
CDR3 length: 15
clone size: .
J gene: TRBJ2-7
CDR3 protein: CASSPGQGATYEQYF
CDR3 DNA: TGTGCCAGCAGCCCGGGACAGGGGGCGACCTACGAGCAGTACTTC

V gene: TRBV2
D gene: .
CDR3 length: 14
clone size: .
J gene: TRBJ2-7
CDR3 protein: CASSAGRAVYEQYF
CDR3 DNA: TGTGCCAGCAGTGCGGGCAGGGCGGTCTACGAGCAGTACTTC

V gene: TRBV7-9
D gene: .
CDR3 length: 15
clone size: .
J gene: TRBJ1-6
CDR3 protein: CASSLTGGAGSPLHF
CDR3 DNA: TGTGCCAGCAGCTTAACAGGAGGGGCAGGGTCACCCCTCCACTTT

V gene: TRBV18
D gene: TRBD1
CDR3 length: 17
clone size: .
J gene: TRBJ2-2
CDR3 protein: CASSPRKRGQNTGELFF
CDR3 DNA: TGTGCCAGCTCACCCAGAAAGAGGGGGCAAAACACCGGGGAGCTGTTTTTT

V gene: TRBV7-9
D gene: .
CDR3 length: 13
clone size: .
J gene: TRBJ2-1
CDR3 protein: CASSSQAYNEQFF
CDR3 DNA: TGTGCCAGCAGCTCGCAGGCGTACAATGAGCAGTTCTTC

V gene: TRBV29-1
D gene: .
CDR3 length: 14
clone size: .
J gene: TRBJ1-2
CDR3 protein: CSVELLDSLYGYTF
CDR3 DNA: TGCAGCGTTGAATTGTTGGACAGCCTCTATGGCTACACCTTC

V gene: TRBV28
D gene: TRBD1
CDR3 length: 15
clone size: .
J gene: TRBJ1-5
CDR3 protein: CASSSTGAGNQPQHF
CDR3 DNA: TGTGCCAGCAGCTCCACAGGGGCCGGCAATCAGCCCCAGCATTTT

V gene: TRBV6-6
D gene: .
CDR3 length: 14
clone size: .
J gene: TRBJ1-3
CDR3 protein: CASSLTGGGNTIYF
CDR3 DNA: TGTGCCAGCAGTCTAACGGGGGGAGGAAACACCATATATTTT

V gene: TRBV29-1
D gene: .
CDR3 length: 14
clone size: .
J gene: TRBJ1-1
CDR3 protein: CSVGPGAANTEAFF
CDR3 DNA: TGCAGCGTTGGGCCTGGTGCGGCGAACACTGAAGCTTTCTTT

V gene: TRBV7-6
D gene: .
CDR3 length: 12
clone size: once
J gene: TRBJ2-3
CDR3 protein: CASSLDRGTQYF
CDR3 DNA: TGTGCCAGCAGCCTCGACCGGGGTACGCAGTATTTT

V gene: TRBV7-9
D gene: TRBD1
CDR3 length: 15
clone size: few
J gene: TRBJ1-3
CDR3 protein: CASSVTGGSGNTIYF
CDR3 DNA: TGTGCCAGCAGCGTGACAGGGGGCTCTGGAAACACCATATATTTT

V gene: TRBV10-3
D gene: .
CDR3 length: 14
clone size: .
J gene: TRBJ1-3
CDR3 protein: CAINSRAAGNTIYF
CDR3 DNA: TGTGCCATCAACTCACGCGCCGCCGGGAACACCATATATTTT

V gene: TRBV5-1
D gene: TRBD1
CDR3 length: 15
clone size: .
J gene: TRBJ2-3
CDR3 protein: CASSFRDSILDTQYF
CDR3 DNA: TGCGCCAGCAGCTTCCGGGACAGCATCCTAGATACGCAGTATTTT

V gene: TRBV19
D gene: TRBD2
CDR3 length: 15
clone size: .
J gene: TRBJ2-7
CDR3 protein: CASSTPGLAGVEQYF
CDR3 DNA: TGTGCCAGTAGTACGCCGGGACTAGCGGGAGTCGAGCAGTACTTC

V gene: TRBV5-4
D gene: TRBD1
CDR3 length: 18
clone size: .
J gene: TRBJ2-1
CDR3 protein: CASSPIVTGTSSYNEQFF
CDR3 DNA: TGTGCCAGCAGCCCGATCGTGACAGGGACAAGCTCCTACAATGAGCAGTTCTTC

V gene: TRBV9
D gene: TRBD1
CDR3 length: 15
clone size: once
J gene: TRBJ1-5
CDR3 protein: CASSVDGTGNQPQHF
CDR3 DNA: TGTGCCAGCAGCGTAGATGGGACAGGGAATCAGCCCCAGCATTTT

V gene: TRBV7-8
D gene: TRBD1
CDR3 length: 16
clone size: .
J gene: TRBJ1-5
CDR3 protein: CASNPGDRHRNQPQHF
CDR3 DNA: TGTGCCAGCAACCCGGGGGACAGACACCGCAATCAGCCCCAGCATTTT

V gene: TRBV6-5
D gene: .
CDR3 length: 11
clone size: .
J gene: TRBJ1-1
CDR3 protein: CASSVQNKAFF
CDR3 DNA: TGTGCCAGCAGTGTCCAGAATAAAGCTTTCTTT

V gene: TRBV6-5
D gene: .
CDR3 length: 14
clone size: once
J gene: TRBJ2-7
CDR3 protein: CASKLRAGLNEQYF
CDR3 DNA: TGTGCCAGCAAGTTACGGGCAGGGCTCAACGAGCAGTACTTC

V gene: TRBV27
D gene: TRBD1
CDR3 length: 13
clone size: .
J gene: TRBJ1-5
CDR3 protein: CASRTGAGQPQHF
CDR3 DNA: TGTGCCAGCAGGACAGGGGCTGGTCAGCCCCAGCATTTT

V gene: TRBV5-6
D gene: .
CDR3 length: 15
clone size: .
J gene: TRBJ1-1
CDR3 protein: CASSHYFRGNTEAFF
CDR3 DNA: TGTGCCAGCAGCCACTATTTTCGGGGGAACACTGAAGCTTTCTTT

V gene: TRBV15
D gene: .
CDR3 length: 15
clone size: .
J gene: TRBJ2-2
CDR3 protein: CATSGEEKLTGELFF
CDR3 DNA: TGTGCCACCAGCGGAGAGGAGAAACTCACCGGGGAGCTGTTTTTT

V gene: TRBV6-6
D gene: TRBD2
CDR3 length: 15
clone size: few
J gene: TRBJ2-1
CDR3 protein: CASSPGLAGGNEQFF
CDR3 DNA: TGTGCCAGCAGCCCTGGACTAGCGGGAGGGAATGAGCAGTTCTTC

V gene: TRBV5-4
D gene: TRBD1
CDR3 length: 14
clone size: few
J gene: TRBJ1-5
CDR3 protein: CASSFQGGNQPQHF
CDR3 DNA: TGTGCCAGCAGCTTTCAGGGGGGCAATCAGCCCCAGCATTTT

V gene: TRBV4-3
D gene: .
CDR3 length: 15
clone size: .
J gene: TRBJ1-1
CDR3 protein: CASSTLASIATEAFF
CDR3 DNA: TGCGCCAGCAGCACGCTAGCATCGATCGCCACTGAAGCTTTCTTT

V gene: TRBV28
D gene: .
CDR3 length: 14
clone size: .
J gene: TRBJ2-6
CDR3 protein: CASSSGAGANVLTF
CDR3 DNA: TGTGCCAGCAGTTCGGGGGCTGGGGCCAACGTCCTGACTTTC

V gene: TRBV28
D gene: TRBD1
CDR3 length: 16
clone size: .
J gene: TRBJ1-1
CDR3 protein: CASRSLGQPMNTEAFF
CDR3 DNA: TGTGCCAGCAGATCTCTGGGACAGCCCATGAACACTGAAGCTTTCTTT

V gene: TRBV7-9
D gene: .
CDR3 length: 13
clone size: .
J gene: TRBJ1-5
CDR3 protein: CASTTTGGQPQHF
CDR3 DNA: TGTGCCAGCACCACCACGGGGGGTCAGCCCCAGCATTTT

V gene: TRBV19
D gene: .
CDR3 length: 13
clone size: .
J gene: TRBJ1-5
CDR3 protein: CASSGQWNQPQHF
CDR3 DNA: TGTGCCAGTAGCGGACAGTGGAATCAGCCCCAGCATTTT

V gene: TRBV28
D gene: .
CDR3 length: 14
clone size: .
J gene: TRBJ2-7
CDR3 protein: CASSFFQGSYEQYF
CDR3 DNA: TGTGCCAGCAGTTTTTTCCAGGGGTCCTACGAGCAGTACTTC

V gene: TRBV30
D gene: .
CDR3 length: 11
clone size: .
J gene: TRBJ1-1
CDR3 protein: CAWSRDTEAFF
CDR3 DNA: TGTGCCTGGAGCAGGGACACTGAAGCTTTCTTT

V gene: TRBV18
D gene: TRBD1
CDR3 length: 15
clone size: .
J gene: TRBJ2-1
CDR3 protein: CASSPRDRAGNEQFF
CDR3 DNA: TGTGCCAGCTCACCAAGGGACAGGGCAGGCAATGAGCAGTTCTTC

V gene: TRBV5-4
D gene: .
CDR3 length: 16
clone size: .
J gene: TRBJ1-6
CDR3 protein: CASRGSQGGSNSPLHF
CDR3 DNA: TGTGCCAGCAGAGGTTCCCAAGGGGGTAGTAATTCACCCCTCCACTTT

V gene: TRBV2
D gene: TRBD2
CDR3 length: 15
clone size: .
J gene: TRBJ2-5
CDR3 protein: CASSEASGYQETQYF
CDR3 DNA: TGTGCCAGCAGTGAGGCTAGCGGGTACCAAGAGACCCAGTACTTC

V gene: TRBV7-6
D gene: TRBD1
CDR3 length: 15
clone size: .
J gene: TRBJ1-2
CDR3 protein: CASSLGQGADYGYTF
CDR3 DNA: TGTGCCAGCAGCTTAGGGCAGGGGGCTGACTATGGCTACACCTTC

V gene: TRBV2
D gene: TRBD2
CDR3 length: 13
clone size: .
J gene: TRBJ2-3
CDR3 protein: CASSGDYTDTQYF
CDR3 DNA: TGTGCCAGCAGTGGGGACTACACAGATACGCAGTATTTT

V gene: TRBV2
D gene: .
CDR3 length: 13
clone size: few
J gene: TRBJ2-3
CDR3 protein: CASIAGQRDTQYF
CDR3 DNA: TGTGCCAGCATTGCGGGTCAGAGGGATACGCAGTATTTT

V gene: TRBV4-3
D gene: .
CDR3 length: 14
clone size: .
J gene: TRBJ2-2
CDR3 protein: CASSQVPSGGELFF
CDR3 DNA: TGCGCCAGCAGCCAAGTTCCTTCGGGCGGGGAGCTGTTTTTT

V gene: TRBV6-5
D gene: .
CDR3 length: 15
clone size: .
J gene: TRBJ1-1
CDR3 protein: CASSYSIRGDTEAFF
CDR3 DNA: TGTGCCAGCAGTTACTCCATACGGGGGGACACTGAAGCTTTCTTT